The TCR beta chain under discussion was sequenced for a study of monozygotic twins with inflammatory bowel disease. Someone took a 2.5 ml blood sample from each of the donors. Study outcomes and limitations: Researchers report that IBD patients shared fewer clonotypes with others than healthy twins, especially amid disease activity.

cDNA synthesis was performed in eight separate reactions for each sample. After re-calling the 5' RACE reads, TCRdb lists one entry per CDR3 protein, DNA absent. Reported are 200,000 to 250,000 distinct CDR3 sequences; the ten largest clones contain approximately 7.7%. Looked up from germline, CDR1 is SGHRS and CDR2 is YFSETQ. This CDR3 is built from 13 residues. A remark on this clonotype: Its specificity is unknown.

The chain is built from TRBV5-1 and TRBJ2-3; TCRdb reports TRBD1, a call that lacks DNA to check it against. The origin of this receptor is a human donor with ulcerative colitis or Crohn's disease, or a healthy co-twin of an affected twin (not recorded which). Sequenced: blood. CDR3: CASHRGGTDTQYF.